This TCR beta chain was captured in a study of blood T cell repertoires in COVID-19 (TCRdb year 2020). Looking at the study overall: The collaborator samples originated in the United States, Italy and Spain and spanned the acute and convalescent phases of COVID-19. The prospective study material was composed of cDNA or gDNA derived from T cells, B-cell-depleted T cells, or PBMCs. The repertoires were released in a freely available public database meant as a resource for research on the immune response to SARS-CoV-2. Where available, HLA class I and class II types were taken from metadata supplied by the sample provider and were not determined by assay-based typing. Samples were obtained from the ongoing ImmuneRACE study (first 160 participants) and from 950 to 1,500 subjects provided by 6 global collaborators. The dataset comprised deeply sampled blood TCRbeta repertoires from subjects exposed to, actively infected with, or recovered from COVID-19. Sample metadata almost always included a de-identified subject ID, COVID-19 status, age in years and sex. Results the study describes overall, beyond this receptor: The amount of clinical and demographic metadata varied by source and participant and was provided uncurated.

TCRbeta CDR3 regions were amplified from genomic DNA using the immunoSEQ Assay, a bias-controlled multiplex PCR. The original methods were these. The number of nucleated cells in each sample was estimated by amplification of reference gene primers within the assay. To quantify the absolute abundance of each unique TCRbeta CDR3 rearrangement, sequence reads were collapsed and filtered. For each sample, productive Simpson clonality was calculated as the square root of Simpson's diversity index over productive rearrangements. The table was pulled from immuneACCESS by TCRdb, which kept in-frame rearrangements only. Such tables lose some clones; where checked, under half of the loss comes from unresolved V genes, and the rest has no known cause. The DNA gave D and trimming, while V, J and clone size come from that table. The sample table contains a few hundred thousand clones; only one count was recorded for around 87% of them. Approximately 7.2% of the sample rests with the top ten.

With regard to this clone: Its antigen remains unidentified. The input lacks base qualities; no much larger clone sits a single base away.

Whole blood was collected in K2EDTA tubes by collaborating institutions according to the institutions' own protocols. Collaborator samples were shipped for TCRbeta analysis as frozen whole blood, isolated PBMCs, or DNA extracted from either sample type. The source of this sequence is a woman between 65 and 79 years old with active or convalescent COVID-19. Sequenced material: peripheral blood.

The CDR3 loop reads CASSYGYPGRQETQYF. Here is the DNA: TGTGCCAGCAGTTATGGGTATCCGGGAAGGCAAGAGACCCAGTACTTC. The sequence links TRBV6-2 or TRBV6-3 to TRBJ2-5, and the D gene may be TRBD2, 5 bases matching. The CDR3 sequence holds 16 residues, the cysteine and phenylalanine included. The DNA shown is the 48-base CDR3, in frame from base 1. Deletion took 3 bases off V and 2 bases off J, with a span of 16 bases between the germline ends. The germline V gene supplies CDR1 MNHEY and CDR2 SVGEGT.